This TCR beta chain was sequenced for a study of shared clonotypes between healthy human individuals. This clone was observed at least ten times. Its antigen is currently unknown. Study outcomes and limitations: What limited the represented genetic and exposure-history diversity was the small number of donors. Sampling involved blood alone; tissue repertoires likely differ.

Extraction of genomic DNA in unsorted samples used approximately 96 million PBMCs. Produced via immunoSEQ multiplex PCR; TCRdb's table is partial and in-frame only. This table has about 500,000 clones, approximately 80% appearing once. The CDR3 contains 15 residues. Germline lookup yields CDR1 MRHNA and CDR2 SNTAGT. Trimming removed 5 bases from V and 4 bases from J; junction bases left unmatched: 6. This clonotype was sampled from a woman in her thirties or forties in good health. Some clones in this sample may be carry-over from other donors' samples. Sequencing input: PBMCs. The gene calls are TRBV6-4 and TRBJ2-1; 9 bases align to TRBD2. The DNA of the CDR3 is TGTGCCAGCAGTCAACTAGCGGGCGAGTACAATGAGCAGTTCTTC. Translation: CASSQLAGEYNEQFF.